The rows below give T cell receptor beta chains drawn from one sample of a study of CD8 T cells in Susac syndrome. In TCRdb, the immunoSEQ multiplex PCR reads were re-called with MiXCR into one record per CDR3 protein. The sample consists of about 140,000 distinct CDR3 sequences, 94% of them appearing once. The sample consisted of CD8+ T cells from PBMCs. Source of these receptors: a human donor in good health. Both conserved end residues are part of each CDR3.

v_call	j_call	cdr3_aa
TRBV9	TRBJ2-4	CASSGGLAKNIQYF
TRBV3-1	TRBJ1-1	CASSQVSAAGTEAFF
TRBV7-6	TRBJ2-7	CASSLGWGLAGDEQYF
TRBV20-1	TRBJ1-1	CSADGSYMNTEAFF
TRBV4-2	TRBJ1-2	CASSQERTVIIRDNLANYGYTF
TRBV7-8	TRBJ2-1	CASSLVPSGSWNEQFF
TRBV2	TRBJ2-2	CASSEAGGGTGELFF
TRBV12-5	TRBJ2-2	CASGLVDAENTGELFF
TRBV27	TRBJ2-1	CASSFTGPSEQFF
TRBV29-1	TRBJ2-1	CSAGDRGNEQFF
TRBV28	TRBJ2-3	CASTGQVYTDTQYF
TRBV9	TRBJ2-3	CASSPSEEVTQYF
TRBV20-1	TRBJ2-1	CSARDAPGLAGGYNEQFF
TRBV5-6	TRBJ2-1	CASSSAPYNEQFF
TRBV7-3	TRBJ2-2	CASSLIFTGELFF
TRBV28	TRBJ2-7	CASSLGLRPYEQYF
TRBV6-1	TRBJ2-5	CASSRIVTTRWETQYF
TRBV29-1	TRBJ2-2	CSVANTGELFF
TRBV2	TRBJ2-1	CASSRALAGGNNEQFF
TRBV30	TRBJ1-2	CAWVDRGANYGYTF
TRBV13	TRBJ2-1	CASSVKLAGGYNEQFF
TRBV9	TRBJ1-2	CASTHRGGGYTF
TRBV29-1	TRBJ1-3	CSARGVDSGNTIYF
TRBV15	TRBJ2-1	CATSRDLAADNEQFF
TRBV11-2	TRBJ2-5	CASSPGRTGGMETQYF
TRBV10-2	TRBJ2-1	CASSDGDYNEQFF
TRBV7-6	TRBJ2-7	CASSLGPSGSNYEQYF
TRBV14	TRBJ2-1	CASSHRLAGANEQFF